This is a list of T cell receptor beta chains from one sample in a study of human T cells and chemical hapten exposure. TCRdb reprocessed the RACE reads with MiXCR, giving one entry per CDR3 protein. The repertoire has more than 95,000 distinct CDR3 sequences, 25% to 30% of them found once; the top ten carry approximately 10%. The source was whole blood, collected in connection with sensitization to the hapten diphenylcyclopropenone (DPC). The receptors derive from a man aged 35-49 years with alopecia areata. Some clones in this sample may be carry-over from other donors' samples. Both conserved end residues are part of each CDR3. The D gene is left open where the match is weak. Some rows mark clone size as missing; the rest say once, few, many or name a class of expanded clone.

J,length,D,V,size,DNA,CDR3
TRBJ2-7,14,-,TRBV6-2/TRBV6-3,few,TGTGCCAGCAGGATAGGTGAGGAGGGGTACGAGCAGTACTTC,CASRIGEEGYEQYF
TRBJ2-3,17,-,TRBV10-2,few,TGCGCCAGCAGTGCGGGGGTAGGGCCAAGGGGTACAGATACGCAGTATTTT,CASSAGVGPRGTDTQYF
TRBJ1-1,11,-,TRBV20-1,once,TGCAGTGCCAAAGACCGGGCTGAAGCTTTCTTT,CSAKDRAEAFF
TRBJ2-2,16,TRBD2,TRBV28,few,TGTGCCAGCAGTTTACTAGCGGGAGGGAACACCGGGGAGCTGTTTTTT,CASSLLAGGNTGELFF
TRBJ2-7,18,TRBD2,TRBV27,-,TGTGCCAGCAGTTTATTCGGGACTAGCGGGAGGGCCATCTACGAGCAGTACTTC,CASSLFGTSGRAIYEQYF
TRBJ2-3,16,TRBD2,TRBV6-1,few,TGTGCCAGCAGGGGGACTAGCGGGAGGGCGGCAGATACGCAGTATTTT,CASRGTSGRAADTQYF
TRBJ1-1,14,-,TRBV4-1,few,TGCGCCAGCAGCCAAGATCTTAGAGACACTGAAGCTTTCTTT,CASSQDLRDTEAFF
TRBJ2-1,12,-,TRBV27,few,TGTGCCAGCAGTAAAGGGGTGAGTGAGCAGTTCTTC,CASSKGVSEQFF
TRBJ1-6,18,-,TRBV20-1,-,TGCAGTGCCAACCGGAGGGCCGAGACCAGCTCCTATAATTCACCCCTCCACTTT,CSANRRAETSSYNSPLHF
TRBJ2-1,10,-,TRBV20-1,many,TGCAGTGCGGGTCGGGATGAGCAGTTCTTC,CSAGRDEQFF
TRBJ1-1,19,TRBD1,TRBV27,few,TGTGCCAGCAGTCCTCTAAGAGTCCCGGGACAGGGATGGGGGACTGAAGCTTTCTTT,CASSPLRVPGQGWGTEAFF
TRBJ2-1,13,-,TRBV12-3/TRBV12-4,few,TGTGCCAGCAGTTTACTGGGGGATAATGAGCAGTTCTTC,CASSLLGDNEQFF
TRBJ1-4,16,-,TRBV28,-,TGTGCCAGCAGTTTATCCGGGACTGCAACTAATGAAAAACTGTTTTTT,CASSLSGTATNEKLFF
TRBJ2-7,14,TRBD1,TRBV4-1,few,TGCGCCAGCAGCCATATTGGGACAGGGGACGAGCAGTACTTC,CASSHIGTGDEQYF
TRBJ1-4,14,TRBD1,TRBV5-6,-,TGTGCCAGCAGCCCGACAGGGGTCGGTGAAAAACTGTTTTTT,CASSPTGVGEKLFF
TRBJ1-5,13,-,TRBV6-1,-,TGTGCCAGCAGTGAACGGTTAAATCAGCCCCAGCATTTT,CASSERLNQPQHF
TRBJ2-3,15,TRBD2,TRBV28,-,TGTGCCACCCACCGCCTAGCGGATTGTGCGGATACGCAGTATTTT,CATHRLADCADTQYF
TRBJ2-7,14,-,TRBV6-1,once,TGTGCCAGCAGTGAACTCTGGGGACCTTACGAGCAGTACTTC,CASSELWGPYEQYF
TRBJ1-5,15,TRBD1,TRBV12-3/TRBV12-4,few,TGTGCCAGCAGTTTAGCTCCGGGACAGGGCTTTCCCCAGCATTTT,CASSLAPGQGFPQHF
TRBJ2-7,11,-,TRBV3-1,-,TGTGCCAGCAGCCAACAGAGCGAGCAGTACTTC,CASSQQSEQYF
TRBJ2-1,14,TRBD2,TRBV12-3/TRBV12-4,few,TGTGCCAGCCCATTGCTAGCGGCTAACAATGAGCAGTTCTTC,CASPLLAANNEQFF
TRBJ1-5,14,-,TRBV6-1,few,TGTGCCAGCAGTGAGGACCGATTCAATCAGCCCCAGCATTTT,CASSEDRFNQPQHF
TRBJ1-2,15,TRBD1,TRBV20-1,-,TGCAGTGCTCAGAACAAACAGGGGGTTAACTATGGCTACACCTTC,CSAQNKQGVNYGYTF
TRBJ1-2,14,-,TRBV24-1,-,TGTGCCACCAGTGATTGGGACACCAACTATGGCGACACCTTC,CATSDWDTNYGDTF
TRBJ2-6,16,-,TRBV28,-,TGTGCCAGCAGTTCCTTGGGGCACTCTGGGGCCAACGTCCTGACTTTC,CASSSLGHSGANVLTF
TRBJ2-1,15,TRBD2,TRBV12-3/TRBV12-4,few,TGTGCCAGCAGGCAGGGACTAGGGACCTACAATGAGCAGTTCTTC,CASRQGLGTYNEQFF
TRBJ1-1,14,TRBD1,TRBV28,-,TGTGCCAGCAGTCAAATTAAGGGGGCCACTGAAGCTTTCTTT,CASSQIKGATEAFF
TRBJ2-1,15,-,TRBV6-1,-,TGTGCCAGCTTTAGGGTCCTCAGCTCCTACAATGAGCAGTTCTTC,CASFRVLSSYNEQFF
TRBJ1-5,17,TRBD1,TRBV28,-,TGTGCCAGCAGTTCGACAGGGGCCCTGAAGGGCAATCAGCCCCAGCATTTT,CASSSTGALKGNQPQHF
TRBJ2-4,18,-,TRBV20-1,few,TGCAGTGCTAGAGTTCCCCTGGGGGCTAGCGTTGCCAAAAACATTCAGTACTTC,CSARVPLGASVAKNIQYF
TRBJ2-3,17,-,TRBV12-3/TRBV12-4,-,TGTGCCAGCAGTCTTCGCCGCGCGGGACATAGCACAGATACGCAGTATTTT,CASSLRRAGHSTDTQYF
TRBJ2-3,14,TRBD2,TRBV20-1,-,TGCAGTGCTCAAGCGGGAGGGCCATCAGATACGCAGTATTTT,CSAQAGGPSDTQYF
TRBJ2-2,15,-,TRBV29-1,-,TGCAGCGTGAAGGGGTCAAATACGAACACCGGGGAGCTGTTTTTT,CSVKGSNTNTGELFF
TRBJ2-1,15,-,TRBV2,-,TGTGCCAGCAGTGGACTGGGAGCGGGCAACAATGAGCAGTTCTTC,CASSGLGAGNNEQFF
TRBJ2-3,13,-,TRBV7-2,-,TGTGCCAGCAGCTTAGTACGAGCGGATACGCAGTATTTT,CASSLVRADTQYF
TRBJ1-5,18,-,TRBV7-8,once,TGTGCCAGCAGCGCAATGGTCTGGGGCTCTTATAGCAATCAGCCCCAGCATTTT,CASSAMVWGSYSNQPQHF
TRBJ1-1,12,-,TRBV5-6,-,TGTGCCAGCAGCTTTGTAACAGGGCAAGCTTTCTTT,CASSFVTGQAFF
TRBJ2-6,14,-,TRBV2,few,TGTGCCAGCAGTGGAACGGGACTGGCCAACGTCCTGACTTTC,CASSGTGLANVLTF
TRBJ2-7,14,-,TRBV28,few,TGTGCCAGCACCCCGACATCCTCACCCTACGAGCAGTACTTC,CASTPTSSPYEQYF
TRBJ2-4,16,-,TRBV12-3/TRBV12-4,few,TGTGCCAGCAGTTTTAAACTAGGTATAACCAAAAACATTCAGTACTTC,CASSFKLGITKNIQYF
TRBJ2-2,20,TRBD2,TRBV14,many,TGTGCCAGCAGCCAACTACTAGCGGGATTTCGGAAAGGAAACACCGGGGAGCTGTTTTTT,CASSQLLAGFRKGNTGELFF
TRBJ2-5,15,-,TRBV28,-,TGTGCCAGCAGCCCCTCCAGGGGCCACCAAGAGACCCAGTACTTC,CASSPSRGHQETQYF
TRBJ2-7,16,-,TRBV5-1,many,TGCGCCAGCAGCTTGGCCGGGCTTTTAGGGGCTTACGAGCAGTACTTC,CASSLAGLLGAYEQYF
TRBJ1-3,14,-,TRBV12-3/TRBV12-4,few,TGTGCCAGCAGTCCTTATGGGACAGGAAACACCATATATTTT,CASSPYGTGNTIYF
TRBJ2-7,14,-,TRBV20-1,few,TGCAGTGCTGGGAGACAGGACCTTGGGGGCGAGCAGTACTTC,CSAGRQDLGGEQYF
TRBJ1-5,18,-,TRBV20-1,-,TGCAGTGTACAGGAGAGTGCCGGAGGACACTCTAGCAATCAGCCCCAGCATTTT,CSVQESAGGHSSNQPQHF
TRBJ1-5,12,-,TRBV7-9,-,TGTGCCAGCAGCTTAGCGGAACAGCCCCAGCATTTT,CASSLAEQPQHF
TRBJ1-6,16,-,TRBV25-1,-,TGTGCCAGCAGTGAATCGGGACGGAGCTATAATTCACCCCTCCACTTT,CASSESGRSYNSPLHF
TRBJ2-3,13,-,TRBV7-7,few,TGTGCCAGCAGCCCCTCGGACTCAGATACGCAGTATTTT,CASSPSDSDTQYF
TRBJ1-4,16,-,TRBV6-1,-,TGTGCCAGCAGTGAAGTCGGTGGGGTGGGGAATGAAAAACTGTTTTTT,CASSEVGGVGNEKLFF